The source of this T cell receptor beta chain is a study of OX40 agonist ivuxolimab in advanced cancers. Overall study context: Hepatocellular carcinoma, melanoma, renal cell or head and neck cancer affected the dose-escalation patients. Patients achieving partial responses numbered three: one hepatocellular carcinoma case and two cutaneous melanoma cases.

The repertoire was sequenced with immunoSEQ multiplex PCR; TCRdb's copy has only in-frame clones and lacks some. The data show tens of thousands of clones, about 89% seen once. The CDR3 extends over 14 amino acids. V lost 5 bases and J lost 3; bases outside the gene matches: 6. Germline CDR1 reads MGHRA; CDR2 reads YSYEKL. The sequences come from CD4+ or CD8+ T cells sorted from blood, collected in a trial of the OX40 agonist ivuxolimab. The chain uses TRBV4-1 and TRBJ2-5, with 7 bases identical to TRBD1. This clonotype was sampled from an adult with an advanced solid tumor such as melanoma, head and neck, liver or kidney cancer. CDR3 sequence (DNA): TGCGCCAGCAGCTACGCAGGGGGTGAAGAGACCCAGTACTTC. Encoded protein: CASSYAGGEETQYF.